The next 15 T cell receptor beta chains were all read from a single sample in a study of blood T cell repertoires in COVID-19. Clones were sequenced by immunoSEQ multiplex PCR, and TCRdb holds only the in-frame ones, with some missing. The sample has about 250,000 clones, approximately 85% seen once. The sequenced material came from PBMCs or T cells enriched from blood (not recorded which). These receptors originate from a woman between 50 and 59 years old with acute COVID-19.

The chain couples TRBV18 to TRBJ1-5; D perhaps matches TRBD1 (5 bases). The CDR3 has 16 residues. Germline lookup yields CDR1 KGHSH and CDR2 LQKENI. Trimming removed 3 bases at V and 5 bases at J, with 17 bases between. CDR3 sequence (DNA): TGTGCCAGCTCACCTGACATACAGGTATCGGATCAGCCCCAGCATTTT. Translating gives CASSPDIQVSDQPQHF.

This clone has just one count. The chain links TRBV12-3 or TRBV12-4 to TRBJ1-2, with 8 nucleotides matching TRBD1. Trimming removed 5 bases from V and 4 bases from J; junction bases left unmatched: 3. CDR3 length: 13 amino acids. DNA for the CDR3: TGTGCCAGCAGTACCACAGGGGGCTATGGCTACACCTTC. Translated, it gives CASSTTGGYGYTF.

In DNA, the CDR3 is TGTGCCAGCAGTTACTCGACGTCCGGGGTATCGCAGTATTTT. Protein sequence: CASSYSTSGVSQYF. The chain carries TRBV6-2 or TRBV6-3 and TRBJ2-3; D perhaps matches TRBD2 (5 bases). Trimming removed 0 bases from V and 10 bases from J, with 14 bases in between. There are 14 residues in the CDR3. Germline V gives CDR1 MNHEY, CDR2 SVGEGT.

The rearrangement joins TRBV19 to TRBJ2-5; D is perhaps TRBD2 (7 bases). V was shortened by 5 bases and J by 4 bases, with 17 bases between the two germline ends. The CDR3 has 15 amino acids. Germline loops: CDR1 LNHDA, CDR2 SQIVND (reference sequence). CDR3 coding DNA: TGTGCCAGTAGTTCCATCACGGGGGGCATAGAGACCCAGTACTTC. Its translation: CASSSITGGIETQYF.

The chain joins TRBV5-1 to TRBJ2-5; D remains ambiguous. Germline V lookup: CDR1 SGHRS, CDR2 YFSETQ. V dropped 6 bases and J dropped 5 bases, with 14 bases sitting between them. The CDR3 is made up of 13 amino acids. The CDR3 region is CASTESASETQYF. CDR3 bases: TGCGCCAGCACGGAGTCCGCTTCTGAGACCCAGTACTTC. Full variable domain (outside the CDR3, taken from reference TRBV5-1 and TRBJ2-5): KAGVTQTPRYLIKTRGQQVTLSCSPISGHRSVSWYQQTPGQGLQFLFEYFSETQRNKGNFPGRFSGRQFSNSRSEMNVSTLELGDSALYLCASTESASETQYFGPGTRLLVL.

The rearrangement joins TRBV25-1 to TRBJ2-1; 11 bases are a match to TRBD2. CDR1 is MGHDK, CDR2 SYGVNS, per germline. V lost 3 bases and J lost 6; bases outside the gene matches: 1. This CDR3 is 14 amino acids long. The DNA of the CDR3 is TGTGCCAGCAGTGATAGCGGGGGGGGCAATGAGCAGTTCTTC. Encoded protein: CASSDSGGGNEQFF.

The chain has TRBV7-9 and TRBJ1-5; 8 bases align to TRBD1. J was trimmed by 2 bases and V by 5 bases; bases with no gene match: 8. Germline values: CDR1 SEHNR, CDR2 FQNEAQ (reference sequence). The CDR3 has 16 amino acids. CDR3 in amino acids: CASSRTGTGGNQPQHF. In nucleotides, the CDR3 is TGTGCCAGCAGCCGGACCGGGACAGGAGGCAATCAGCCCCAGCATTTT.

V usage is TRBV10-3 and J usage is TRBJ2-7, with a possible D match to TRBD2 (5 bases). Trimming stripped 0 bases from V and 4 bases from J, with 13 bases between. CDR1 is ENHRY and CDR2 is SYGVKD in the germline V gene. CDR3 length: 15 amino acids. CDR3 in DNA: TGTGCCATCAGTGAGTCTACAGAGGGTTTATACGAGCAGTACTTC. It specifies CAISESTEGLYEQYF.

The V gene is TRBV5-5, the J gene TRBJ1-5; D is possibly TRBD1 (5 bases). The CDR3 consists of 16 residues. V was shortened by 0 bases and J by 6 bases, with 16 bases between the two germline ends. Germline values: CDR1 SGHKS, CDR2 YYEKEE (reference sequence). The CDR3 loop reads CASSLGGGGAGQPQHF. CDR3 DNA: TGTGCCAGCAGCTTGGGGGGTGGAGGGGCTGGTCAGCCCCAGCATTTT.

The gene calls are TRBV5-6 and TRBJ1-4; a weak D match, TRBD1 (6 bases). The ends were cut back, 3 bases at V and 7 bases at J, with 13 bases in the middle. This CDR3 has 14 residues. Germline V CDR1 and CDR2: SGHDT, YYEEEE. The CDR3 here is CASSSRTEFEKLFF. CDR3 sequence (DNA): TGTGCCAGCAGCTCCCGGACAGAATTTGAAAAACTGTTTTTT.

This chain joins TRBV18 and TRBJ2-7; 10 bases are a match to TRBD1. The CDR3 is 14 amino acids. V shed 2 bases and J 5 bases; nucleotides not matched to a gene: 3. Germline V gives CDR1 KGHSH, CDR2 LQKENI. The CDR3 loop reads CASSPSTGGHEQYF. As DNA, the CDR3 is TGTGCCAGCTCACCATCGACAGGGGGCCACGAGCAGTACTTC.

The CDR3 is CASSYSREGEAFF. The DNA of the CDR3 is TGTGCCAGCAGTTACTCGAGGGAGGGGGAAGCTTTCTTT. The chain couples TRBV6-5 to TRBJ1-1; D perhaps matches TRBD1 (5 bases). Trimming stripped 0 bases from V and 8 bases from J, with 10 bases between. There are 13 residues in the CDR3. Germline-derived CDR1 and CDR2 are MNHEY and SVGAGI.

The chain joins TRBV5-1 to TRBJ2-7, with 7 bases lining up with TRBD1. Germline CDR1 and CDR2: SGHRS and YFSETQ. CDR3 size: 14 residues. Trimming cost V 4 bases and J 2 bases; bases outside gene matches: 6. The CDR3 DNA sequence: TGCGCCAGCAGCGTAGGGACAGAAGCCTACGAGCAGTACTTC. Its translation is CASSVGTEAYEQYF.

J is TRBJ1-4 and V is TRBV9; D possibly corresponds to TRBD1 (5 bases). Trimming left V 4 bases short and J 2 bases short, with 9 bases between. The germline V gene encodes CDR1 SGDLS and CDR2 YYNGEE. The CDR3 consists of 14 residues. The CDR3 region has the DNA TGTGCCAGCAGCTACGGGGGGACTAATGAAAAACTGTTTTTT. This sequence encodes CASSYGGTNEKLFF.

The CDR3 region has the DNA TGTGCCAGCAGTGTAACTCACAGTCCGAACACTGAAGCTTTCTTT. It translates to CASSVTHSPNTEAFF. The genes are TRBV6-4 and TRBJ1-1; D call uncertain. The germline V gene encodes CDR1 MRHNA and CDR2 SNTAGT. Deletions cut 4 bases from V and 1 base from J, with 13 bases between. The CDR3 covers 15 residues.